Below are 11 T cell receptor beta chains sequenced from a single sample in a study of cytomegalovirus exposure and HLA in healthy donors. Primers: 60 Vbeta forward and 13 Jbeta reverse. Produced via immunoSEQ multiplex PCR; TCRdb's table is partial and in-frame only. The top ten clones hold approximately 10% of a sample with 150,000 to 200,000 clones, about 75% of them seen once. The sequenced sample was PBMCs. The receptors come from a man aged 18 to 35 in good health and CMV-seropositive.

This sequence joins TRBV2 and TRBJ1-5; D possibly corresponds to TRBD1 (6 bases). The CDR3 loop spans 17 amino acids. Trimming removed 2 bases at V and 3 bases at J, with 17 bases between. Germline CDR1 reads SNHLY; CDR2 reads FYNNEI. The CDR3 DNA follows: TGTGCCAGCAGTGAACTTCAGGGGTCCCTTTTCAATCAGCCCCAGCATTTT. It encodes CASSELQGSLFNQPQHF.

The chain recombines TRBV4-1 with TRBJ2-1, with TRBD2 as a possible D gene (6 bases). Between the trimmed V and J ends, which lost 4 bases and 8 bases, there was a span of 24 bases. Germline CDR1 is MGHRA and CDR2 is YSYEKL. This CDR3 contains 17 residues. CDR3 amino acids: CASSPRDSGISTDEQFF. The CDR3 DNA sequence: TGCGCCAGCAGCCCTCGGGATAGCGGCATAAGCACGGATGAGCAGTTCTTC.

The rearrangement links TRBV5-1 to TRBJ2-1; TRBD1 matches at 9 bases. Per germline, CDR1 SGHRS and CDR2 YFSETQ. The CDR3 sequence is 14 residues long. Unmatched junction bases numbered 7, after V lost 4 bases and J lost 8 bases. CDR3 protein: CASSPGTGSDEQFF. CDR3 coding DNA: TGCGCCAGCAGCCCCGGGACAGGGTCGGATGAGCAGTTCTTC.

V is TRBV15 and J is TRBJ1-2; D not resolved. Germline V gene data show CDR1 as LNHNV and CDR2 as YYDKDF (reference sequence). Trimming took 0 bases from V and 4 from J, leaving 15 bases between them. The CDR3 consists of 16 residues. The CDR3 loop is CATSRDVKGVGYGYTF. The CDR3 bases are TGTGCCACCAGCAGAGATGTAAAGGGAGTAGGCTATGGCTACACCTTC.

The chain joins TRBV27 to TRBJ2-1; a weak D match, TRBD1 (5 bases). V lost 2 bases and J 9 bases, leaving 14 bases between the germline ends. This CDR3 has 14 amino acids. Germline V lookup: CDR1 MNHEY, CDR2 SMNVEV (reference sequence). The CDR3 here is CASSLVGHSSEQFF. As DNA, the CDR3 is TGTGCCAGCAGTTTAGTGGGGCACTCCAGTGAGCAGTTCTTC.

The chain is built from TRBV2 and TRBJ2-7; 8 bases agree with TRBD1. J was trimmed by 5 bases and V by 6 bases; bases with no gene match: 15. Germline V gene lookup returns CDR1 SNHLY and CDR2 FYNNEI. The CDR3 runs to 16 residues. The chain's CDR3 is CASRHPPGTGSHEQYF. CDR3 sequence (DNA): TGTGCCAGCAGACACCCCCCCGGGACAGGTTCCCACGAGCAGTACTTC.

This chain joins TRBV7-9 and TRBJ2-7; 11 positions match TRBD1. Germline assignment: CDR1 SEHNR and CDR2 FQNEAQ (reference sequence). Trimming took 5 bases from V and 2 from J; bases not matched to a gene: 11. The CDR3 loop spans 17 amino acids. The CDR3 spells CASSPIVGQGDAYEQYF. CDR3 nucleotides: TGTGCCAGCAGCCCCATTGTGGGACAGGGGGACGCCTACGAGCAGTACTTC.

This chain connects TRBV19 to TRBJ2-5, with 8 bases lining up with TRBD1. Germline V lookup: CDR1 LNHDA, CDR2 SQIVND (reference sequence). J was trimmed by 5 bases and V by 4 bases; bases with no gene match: 12. This CDR3 has 16 amino acids. CDR3 sequence reads: CASSTGQGYLKETQYF. For the CDR3, the DNA is TGTGCCAGTAGTACAGGACAGGGCTATTTAAAGGAGACCCAGTACTTC.

The chain carries TRBV9 and TRBJ1-6; D might be TRBD1 (6 bases). This CDR3 is built from 16 residues. The germline CDR1 and CDR2 sequences are SGDLS and YYNGEE. V was shortened by 4 bases and J by 4 bases, with 15 bases between the two germline ends. The CDR3 nucleotides are TGTGCCAGCAGCCTTCATCGGGACACTTATAATTCACCCCTCCACTTT. This sequence encodes CASSLHRDTYNSPLHF.

This chain joins TRBV29-1 and TRBJ1-3; maybe TRBD1 (5 bases). The CDR3 runs 14 residues. The V end lost 3 bases, the J end lost 0 bases, and 9 bases lay between the germline ends. The germline gives CDR1 SQVTM, CDR2 ANQGSEA. The CDR3 sequence: CSVEGLTSGNTIYF. For the CDR3, the DNA is TGCAGCGTTGAGGGGCTGACCTCTGGAAACACCATATATTTT.

The chain carries TRBV18 and TRBJ1-1, with 10 bases that match TRBD1. The CDR3 totals 16 residues. The V and J ends lost 3 bases and 1 base, in that order; junction bases with no gene match: 5. CDR1 and CDR2 (germline): KGHSH, LQKENI. The CDR3 coding sequence is TGTGCCAGCTCACCCCTACGACAGGGGGCGAACACTGAAGCTTTCTTT. Translating it yields CASSPLRQGANTEAFF.